This paragraph reports one TCR beta chain. The sample comes from a study of blood T cell repertoires in COVID-19. Study background: The United States, Italy and Spain were the sources of the acute and convalescent COVID-19 samples. PBMCs, B-cell-depleted T cells, or T cells were the source of the cDNA or gDNA that made up the material.

Germline V gene data show CDR1 as SNHLY and CDR2 as FYNNEI. The V gene lost 2 bases and the J gene lost 0 bases, with 7 bases spanning the gap. The CDR3 is made up of 15 amino acids. The protocol was immunoSEQ multiplex PCR, while the TCRdb copy is restricted to in-frame clones and leaves out a portion. The table records roughly 400,000 clones, approximately 90% of them present only once. Clinical history as reported by participants underpinned cohort assignment. This TCR came from a woman under 30 who had been exposed to COVID-19. The V and J genes are TRBV2 and TRBJ1-4; tentative D call: TRBD1 (6 bases). Sequenced material: PBMCs or T cells enriched from blood (not recorded which). The CDR3 region is CASSEWTATNEKLFF. Here the CDR3 DNA reads TGTGCCAGCAGTGAATGGACAGCAACTAATGAAAAACTGTTTTTT.